This entry features one TCR beta chain sequence. This sample was taken from a study of brain T cells in children with intractable seizures. At least one anti-epileptic drug was given before surgery. This CDR3 has 17 residues. The V gene's germline CDR1 is SGHRS and CDR2 YFSETQ. V lost 0 bases to trimming and J lost 3 bases, with 17 bases between them. Produced via immunoSEQ multiplex PCR; TCRdb's table is partial and in-frame only. The sample records roughly 80,000 clones, under 95% being singletons. The TCR originated in a girl aged 2 to 9 with Rasmussen encephalitis and intractable seizures. The V call is TRBV5-1, the J call TRBJ2-3; tentatively, D is TRBD2 (6 bases). Sequences were derived from peripheral blood, sampled at surgery. The CDR3 reads CASSLGTTGSGTDTQYF. CDR3 nucleotides: TGCGCCAGCAGCTTGGGGACTACCGGCTCGGGAACAGATACGCAGTATTTT.